The T cell receptor beta chain under discussion was sequenced for a study of shared clonotypes between healthy human individuals. Donors, healthy HIV-negative adults, lacked recent acute infections or vaccinations. Investigators spread the genomic DNA of each subset evenly over several immunoSEQ plates. The protocol was immunoSEQ multiplex PCR, while the TCRdb copy is restricted to in-frame clones and leaves out a portion. The top ten hold around 15% of the sample, which has hundreds of thousands of clones, roughly 91% seen once. Notes on this clone: This CDR3 is also generated by other DNA sequences in the sample.

Looked up from germline, CDR1 is SGDLS and CDR2 is YYNGEE. The CDR3 totals 14 residues. V lost 0 bases, J lost 2 bases, and 1 base stayed unmatched. This chain links TRBV9 with TRBJ2-5, with TRBD2 matching over 7 bases. The sequence derives from a man younger than 35 in good health. Input material: memory CD8+ T cells sorted from blood. The subset here: CD45RO+ cells pooled with CCR7-negative TemRA cells. CDR3 region: CASSVASGQETQYF. CDR3 nucleotide sequence: TGTGCCAGCAGCGTAGCTAGCGGACAAGAGACCCAGTACTTC.